Each of the 21 T cell receptor beta chains below was sequenced from the same sample in a study of cytomegalovirus exposure and HLA in healthy donors. PCR amplification relied on 60 Vbeta primers (plus 13 Jbeta primers). Measured with immunoSEQ multiplex PCR; TCRdb has only the in-frame clones, and not every one. The table shows about 120,000 clones, with about 79% occurring only once. The sequenced sample consisted of PBMCs. The origin of the receptors is a young man in good health and CMV-seropositive.

The chain is built from TRBV6-6 and TRBJ2-3; no clear D gene. V was shortened by 5 bases and J by 6 bases, with 12 bases between the two germline ends. The CDR3 contains 13 residues. In germline, CDR1 is MNHNY, CDR2 SVGAGI (reference sequence). CDR3 in amino acids: CASSHRSTDTQYF. The CDR3 nucleotides read TGTGCCAGCAGTCACCGGTCAACTGATACGCAGTATTTT.

This chain uses TRBV6-6 with TRBJ1-1; TRBD1 might be the D (5 bases). The germline V gene has CDR1 MNHNY and CDR2 SVGAGI (reference sequence). The CDR3 totals 12 residues. The V gene lost 2 bases and the J gene lost 6 bases, with 7 bases spanning the gap. CDR3: CASSYGQSEAFF. Here the CDR3 DNA reads TGTGCCAGCAGTTACGGACAATCTGAAGCTTTCTTT.

The J gene is TRBJ1-6, the V gene TRBV27; 8 positions match TRBD1. Germline V lookup: CDR1 MNHEY, CDR2 SMNVEV (reference sequence). Trimming removed 2 bases from V and 4 bases from J; junction bases left unmatched: 4. The CDR3 consists of 16 residues. This CDR3 is CASSLIGTGYNSPLHF. The CDR3 nucleotides are TGTGCCAGCAGTTTAATAGGGACAGGTTATAATTCACCCCTCCACTTT.

The chain joins TRBV5-4 to TRBJ2-1, with 9 bases identical to TRBD2. The CDR3 is made up of 16 amino acids. The V gene's germline CDR1 is SGHNT and CDR2 YYREEE (reference sequence). The V gene end was trimmed by 0 bases and the J gene end by 7 bases; junction bases not matched to a gene: 8. CDR3 region: CASSLGVGSGRNEQFF. CDR3 DNA: TGTGCCAGCAGCTTGGGAGTAGGTAGCGGGAGAAATGAGCAGTTCTTC.

This clone showed up just once. The chain is built from TRBV25-1 and TRBJ2-7; TRBD1 might be the D (5 bases). V was trimmed by 5 bases and J by 4 bases, leaving 12 bases between them. The CDR3 contains 13 residues. Germline V gene sequence: CDR1 MGHDK, CDR2 SYGVNS. CDR3 nucleotide sequence: TGTGCCAGCAGTAGCCAGGGAAGGTACGAGCAGTACTTC. Amino acids: CASSSQGRYEQYF.

The chain has TRBV19 and TRBJ2-1; no clear D. The CDR3 is made up of 14 amino acids. Germline CDR1 LNHDA, CDR2 SQIVND (reference sequence). V lost 2 bases and J lost 2, with 7 bases in between. The CDR3 is CASSINAAYNEQFF. The CDR3, as DNA: TGTGCCAGTAGTATAAATGCGGCCTACAATGAGCAGTTCTTC.

The chain combines TRBV28 with TRBJ2-7, with 8 bases that match TRBD1. Germline values: CDR1 MDHEN, CDR2 SYDVKM. V shed 10 bases, J shed 6 bases, and the junction held 14 bases outside the gene matches. This CDR3 region has 14 residues. CDR3 region: CANTPAGGAGEQYF. The CDR3 DNA reads as TGTGCCAACACTCCGGCAGGGGGCGCGGGCGAGCAGTACTTC.

The J gene is TRBJ1-6, the V gene TRBV27, with TRBD1 as a possible D gene (6 bases). The germline gives CDR1 MNHEY, CDR2 SMNVEV (reference sequence). The CDR3 sequence is 15 residues long. Trimming left V 4 bases short and J 7 bases short, with 14 bases between. CDR3 bases: TGTGCCAGCAGTTCCCAGGGACATTTCAATTCACCCCTCCACTTT. This sequence encodes CASSSQGHFNSPLHF.

V gene TRBV14 combines with J gene TRBJ1-6, with 10 bases that match TRBD1. Germline V CDR1 and CDR2: SGHDN, FVKESK. The CDR3 totals 16 residues. Losses at the gene ends were 0 bases for V and 9 bases for J; bases not matched to a gene: 5. The CDR3 sequence is CASSQDWDRGLSPLHF. CDR3 sequence (DNA): TGTGCCAGCAGCCAAGATTGGGACAGGGGACTTTCACCCCTCCACTTT.

This clone was recorded once. The chain recombines TRBV9 with TRBJ2-2; 10 bases are a match to TRBD1. CDR1 SGDLS and CDR2 YYNGEE come from the germline V gene. This CDR3 region has 19 residues. After removal of 0 bases from V and 6 bases from J, the junction contained 14 bases not matched to a gene. DNA of the CDR3: TGTGCCAGCAGCGTAGCCCAAAGGGACAGGGGAATTGTCGCCGGGGAGCTGTTTTTT. It encodes CASSVAQRDRGIVAGELFF.

The V call is TRBV2, the J call TRBJ1-3; D is ambiguous. CDR3 length: 14 amino acids. Germline CDR1 SNHLY, CDR2 FYNNEI. Trimming shortened V by 6 bases and J by 1 base, and 10 bases separated the two germline ends. The CDR3 spells CASRGPASGNTIYF. DNA for the CDR3: TGTGCCAGCAGGGGCCCCGCATCTGGAAACACCATATATTTT.

The V gene is TRBV15, the J gene TRBJ1-2, with a possible D match to TRBD1 (5 bases). CDR3 length equals 12 residues. Trimming left V 5 bases short and J 3 bases short, with 7 bases between. Germline loops: CDR1 LNHNV, CDR2 YYDKDF (reference sequence). CDR3 region: CATSDSYYGYTF. The CDR3 DNA reads TGTGCCACCAGCGACAGCTACTATGGCTACACCTTC.

This clone has only a few counts. The rearrangement uses TRBV28 and TRBJ2-1, with 7 positions matching TRBD1. Trimming removed 6 bases from V and 6 bases from J; junction bases left unmatched: 11. The length of the CDR3 is 15 residues. Germline V gives CDR1 MDHEN, CDR2 SYDVKM. The CDR3 is CASRNVDRISNEQFF. The CDR3 nucleotides read TGTGCCAGCAGAAATGTGGACAGGATTAGCAATGAGCAGTTCTTC.

V usage is TRBV9 and J usage is TRBJ2-2; 11 bases map to TRBD2. This CDR3 has 19 residues. Per germline, CDR1 SGDLS and CDR2 YYNGEE. V lost 0 bases and J lost 4; bases outside the gene matches: 11. The CDR3 sequence: CASSVGGLAGGRGTGELFF. CDR3 in DNA: TGTGCCAGCAGCGTAGGGGGGCTAGCGGGGGGCCGTGGCACCGGGGAGCTGTTTTTT.

This clone showed up just once. This chain links TRBV19 with TRBJ2-5, with 8 positions matching TRBD2. The junction had 8 bases not matched to a gene; V was cut back by 3 bases and J by 5 bases. Germline V lookup: CDR1 LNHDA, CDR2 SQIVND (reference sequence). The CDR3 is 15 amino acids. The CDR3 is CASSIVPTGGETQYF. The CDR3 region has the DNA TGTGCCAGTAGTATTGTTCCCACGGGGGGGGAGACCCAGTACTTC.

The J gene is TRBJ1-3, the V gene TRBV4-2; D not certain. The CDR3 has 14 residues. V shed 0 bases and J shed 2 bases, with 5 bases lying between them. The germline CDR1 and CDR2 sequences are LGHNA and YNFKEQ. This chain's CDR3 is CASSQDTAGNTIYF. The CDR3 DNA is TGTGCCAGCAGCCAAGATACAGCTGGAAACACCATATATTTT.

The chain uses TRBV7-9 and TRBJ1-1, with TRBD1 matching 9 bases. Germline CDR1 and CDR2: SEHNR and FQNEAQ (reference sequence). The CDR3 sequence is 14 residues long. Trimming removed 5 bases from V and 8 bases from J; junction bases left unmatched: 9. The CDR3 region is CASSPKRDRAEAFF. The CDR3 region has the DNA TGTGCCAGCAGCCCGAAACGGGACAGGGCCGAAGCTTTCTTT.

This clone showed up just once. The rearrangement uses TRBV9 and TRBJ1-1, with 7 nucleotides matching TRBD1. Germline loops: CDR1 SGDLS, CDR2 YYNGEE. The CDR3 covers 16 residues. The junction had 6 bases not matched to a gene; V was cut back by 0 bases and J by 1 base. As DNA, the CDR3 is TGTGCCAGCAGCGTAGGGGCAGGGGGAAAGAACACTGAAGCTTTCTTT. Protein sequence: CASSVGAGGKNTEAFF.

This chain connects TRBV7-2 to TRBJ2-7; 7 positions agree with TRBD2. In germline, CDR1 is SGHTA, CDR2 FQGNSA. The CDR3 sequence is 14 residues long. V dropped 5 bases and J dropped 0; count of bases not matched to a gene: 4. The CDR3 DNA reads TGTGCCAGCAGCACCCGGACTAGCTCCTACGAGCAGTACTTC. This sequence encodes CASSTRTSSYEQYF.

This sequence joins TRBV2 and TRBJ2-7; a possible D gene is TRBD1 (6 bases). The CDR3 loop spans 12 amino acids. Germline CDR1 SNHLY, CDR2 FYNNEI. V gave up 6 bases and J gave up 5 bases, with 11 bases separating them. The CDR3 sequence is CASSPDRNEQYF. The CDR3 DNA sequence: TGTGCCAGCAGCCCAGACAGGAACGAGCAGTACTTC.

The chain couples TRBV4-3 to TRBJ1-4; D is unclear. Trimming removed 3 bases from V and 0 bases from J, with 8 bases in between. The V gene's germline CDR1 is LGHNA and CDR2 YSLEER. CDR3 length equals 15 residues. The CDR3 spells CASSHVRATNEKLFF. As DNA, the CDR3 is TGCGCCAGCAGCCACGTTCGTGCAACTAATGAAAAACTGTTTTTT.